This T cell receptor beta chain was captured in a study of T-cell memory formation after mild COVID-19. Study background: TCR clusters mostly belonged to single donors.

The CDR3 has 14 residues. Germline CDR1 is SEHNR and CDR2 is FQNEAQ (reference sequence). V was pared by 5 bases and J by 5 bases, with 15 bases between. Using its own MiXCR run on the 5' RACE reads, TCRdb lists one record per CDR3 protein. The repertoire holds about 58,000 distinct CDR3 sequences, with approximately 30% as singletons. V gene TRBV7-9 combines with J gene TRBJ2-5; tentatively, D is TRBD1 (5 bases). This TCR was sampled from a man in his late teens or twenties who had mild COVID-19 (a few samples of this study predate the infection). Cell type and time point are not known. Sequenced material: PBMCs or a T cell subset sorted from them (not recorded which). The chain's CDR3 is CASSAPGLGETQYF. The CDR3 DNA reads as TGTGCCAGCAGCGCCCCAGGGCTTGGGGAGACCCAGTACTTC. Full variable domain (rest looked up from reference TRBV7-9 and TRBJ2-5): DTGVSQNPRHKITKRGQNVTFRCDPISEHNRLYWYRQTLGQGPEFLTYFQNEAQLEKSRLLSDRFSAERPKGSFSTLEIQRTEQGDSAMYLCASSAPGLGETQYFGPGTRLLVL.